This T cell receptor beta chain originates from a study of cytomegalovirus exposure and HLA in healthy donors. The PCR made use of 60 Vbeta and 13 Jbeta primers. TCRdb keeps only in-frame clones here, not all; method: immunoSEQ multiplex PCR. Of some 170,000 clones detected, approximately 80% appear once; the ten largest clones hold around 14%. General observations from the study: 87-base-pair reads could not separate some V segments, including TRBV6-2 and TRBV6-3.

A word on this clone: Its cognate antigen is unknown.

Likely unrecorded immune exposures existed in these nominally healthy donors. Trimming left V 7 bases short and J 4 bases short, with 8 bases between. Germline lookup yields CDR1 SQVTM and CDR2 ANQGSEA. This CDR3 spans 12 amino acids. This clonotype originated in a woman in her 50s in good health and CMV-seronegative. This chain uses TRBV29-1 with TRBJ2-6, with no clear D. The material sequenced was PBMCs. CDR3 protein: CSAGSGANVLTF. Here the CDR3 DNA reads TGCAGCGCCGGGTCCGGGGCCAACGTCCTGACTTTC.